A selection of T cell receptor beta chains follows, all from one sample in a study of T cells expressing NK-cell markers. TCRdb reprocessed the 5' RACE reads and reports one entry per CDR3 protein, with no DNA. Its table lists 350,000 to 500,000 distinct CDR3 sequences. Sequencing used blood T cells: a sorted CD56 or NKG2C T cell subset, CD4+ or CD8+ T cells, or bulk PBMC T cells (not recorded which). The receptors originated from a woman between 18 and 70 years old in good health. Each CDR3 is given with its conserved first and last residue.

V,J,length,CDR3
TRBV3-1,TRBJ2-5,14,CASCSPPITETQYF
TRBV5-1,TRBJ2-7,18,CASSLDLSGRIISYEQYF
TRBV2,TRBJ1-5,15,CASRTEGQSSGPQHF
TRBV20-1,TRBJ1-2,14,CSARRGSDLYGYTF
TRBV4-3,TRBJ2-7,13,CASSQSRFHEQYF
TRBV5-1,TRBJ2-5,14,CASSNSLVGETQYF
TRBV15,TRBJ2-3,14,CATSRDRGPDTQYF
TRBV20-1,TRBJ2-1,16,CSARTQDPRSYNEQFF
TRBV3-1,TRBJ1-6,14,CASSQDLKYSPLHF
TRBV6-5,TRBJ1-2,13,CASSYTGDYGYTF
TRBV5-1,TRBJ1-6,16,CASSNGRGSYNSPLHF
TRBV12-3/TRBV12-4,TRBJ1-5,14,CASSPGQGSQPQHF
TRBV3-1,TRBJ2-3,17,CASSQDWGGETTDTQYF
TRBV29-1,TRBJ2-1,16,CSAPPRGGEAYNEQFF
TRBV24-1,TRBJ2-7,13,CATSDPTRGEQYF
TRBV27,TRBJ2-2,14,CATRGKVNTGELFF
TRBV5-1,TRBJ2-1,16,CASSFIAGTASNEQFF
TRBV6-1,TRBJ2-1,16,CASIEDPGRSYNEQFF
TRBV7-9,TRBJ2-1,16,CASSPTTESSYNEQFF
TRBV20-1,TRBJ1-3,15,CSARDGGRGGNTIYF
TRBV12-3/TRBV12-4,TRBJ1-2,16,CASSLALGQGRDGYTF
TRBV12-3/TRBV12-4,TRBJ2-5,12,CASRITEETQYF